This T cell receptor (beta chain) was sequenced in a study of patients and donors after allogeneic stem cell transplantation (dated by TCRdb to about 2020). Libraries came from RT-PCR. Sequencing instrument: NextSeq 550. TCRdb's own reprocessing of the public reads used fastp at Q25 and MiXCR and kept productive beta chains. Every distinct CDR3 protein forms one entry, paired with its most common genes and DNA. Within this sample are a few hundred thousand distinct CDR3 sequences, with 38% of them counted one time only. The top ten clonotypes cover about 9.9% of the sample. The CDR3, cysteine through phenylalanine, is 14 amino acids long. Only the CDR3 DNA is retained, 42 bases long and in frame from the first base. Taken from the germline V gene, the CDR1 and CDR2 loops are SGDLS and YYNGEE. Unmatched junction bases come to 2, with V trimmed by 3 bases and J by 9 bases. As to this clonotype: Its antigen has not been determined. Base-call qualities are not available, and no considerably larger clone is one nucleotide away.

This receptor was taken from a human donor who was either an allogeneic HSCT recipient or a stem cell or donor lymphocyte infusion donor (not recorded which). It is not recorded whose cells these are; they may come from a transplant donor. The sequenced sample was blood, either unsorted or a sorted T cell fraction (not recorded which). The rearrangement combines TRBV9 with TRBJ1-6; 11 of the junction bases match TRBD1. The DNA sequence reads TGTGCCAGCAGCGAGGACAGGGGGCGTTCACCCCTCCACTTT. Translated, this is CASSEDRGRSPLHF. Extended through the reference TRBV9 and TRBJ1-6 proteins, this CDR3 yields the full variable domain: DSGVTQTPKHLITATGQRVTLRCSPRSGDLSVYWYQQSLDQGLQFLIQYYNGEERAKGNILERFSAQQFPDLHSELNLSSLELGDSALYFCASSEDRGRSPLHFGNGTRLTVT.